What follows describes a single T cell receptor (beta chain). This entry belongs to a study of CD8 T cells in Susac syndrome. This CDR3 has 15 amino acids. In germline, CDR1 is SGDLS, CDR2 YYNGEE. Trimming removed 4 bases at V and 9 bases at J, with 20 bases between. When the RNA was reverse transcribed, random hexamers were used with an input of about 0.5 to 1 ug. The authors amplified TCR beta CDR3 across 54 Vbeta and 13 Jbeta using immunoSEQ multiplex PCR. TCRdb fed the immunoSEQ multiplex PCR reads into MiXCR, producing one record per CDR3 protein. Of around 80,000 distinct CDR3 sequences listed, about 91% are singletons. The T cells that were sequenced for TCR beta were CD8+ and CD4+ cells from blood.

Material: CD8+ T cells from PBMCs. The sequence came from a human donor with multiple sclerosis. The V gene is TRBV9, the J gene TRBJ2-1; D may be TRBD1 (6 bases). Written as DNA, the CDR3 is TGTGCCAGCAGCCCCCTCCAACAGGGATGGGGTGAGCAGTTCTTC. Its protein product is CASSPLQQGWGEQFF.